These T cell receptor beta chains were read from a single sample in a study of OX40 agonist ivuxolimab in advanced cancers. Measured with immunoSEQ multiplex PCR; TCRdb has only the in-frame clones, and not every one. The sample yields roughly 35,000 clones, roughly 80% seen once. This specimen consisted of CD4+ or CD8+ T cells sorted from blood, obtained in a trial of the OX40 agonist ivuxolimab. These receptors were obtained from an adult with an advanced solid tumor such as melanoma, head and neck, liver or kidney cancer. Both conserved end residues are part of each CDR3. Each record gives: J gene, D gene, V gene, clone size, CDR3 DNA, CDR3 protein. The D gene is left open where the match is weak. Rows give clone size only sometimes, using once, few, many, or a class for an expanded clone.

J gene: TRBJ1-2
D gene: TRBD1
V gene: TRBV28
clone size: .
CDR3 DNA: TGTGCCAGCAGTTCCGGACAGGAATATGGCTACACCTTC
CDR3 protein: CASSSGQEYGYTF

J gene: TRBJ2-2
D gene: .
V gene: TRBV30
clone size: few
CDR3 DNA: TGTGCCTGGAGTGAGGGGGCTAGCGGGAACACCGGGGAGCTGTTTTTT
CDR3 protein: CAWSEGASGNTGELFF

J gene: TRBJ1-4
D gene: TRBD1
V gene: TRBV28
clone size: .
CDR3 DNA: TGTGCCAGCAGTAACCCCGGGACAGGGTTTGAAAAACTGTTTTTT
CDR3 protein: CASSNPGTGFEKLFF

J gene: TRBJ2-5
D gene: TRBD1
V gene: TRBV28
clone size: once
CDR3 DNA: TGTGCCACAGGGGGCCAGGAGACCCAGTACTTC
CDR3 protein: CATGGQETQYF

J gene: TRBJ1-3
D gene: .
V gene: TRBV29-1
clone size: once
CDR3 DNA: TGCAGCGTTGAGGTGAGGGGCAGATATTCTGGAAACACCATATATTTT
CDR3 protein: CSVEVRGRYSGNTIYF

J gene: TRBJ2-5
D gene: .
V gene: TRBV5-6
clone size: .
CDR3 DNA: TGTGCCAGCAGCAGTATGGTGGAGACCCAGTACTTC
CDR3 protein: CASSSMVETQYF

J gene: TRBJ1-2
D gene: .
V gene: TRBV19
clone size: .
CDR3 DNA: TGTGCCAGTAGTATGGAAGGGCATTATGGCTACACCTTC
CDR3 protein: CASSMEGHYGYTF

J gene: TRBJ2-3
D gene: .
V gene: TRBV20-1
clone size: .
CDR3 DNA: TGCAGTGTCCTCGGGTCAGATACGCAGTATTTT
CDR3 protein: CSVLGSDTQYF

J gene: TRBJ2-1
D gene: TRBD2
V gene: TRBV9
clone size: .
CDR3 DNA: TGTGCCAGCAGCGCTAGCGGGAGTTACAATGAGCAGTTCTTC
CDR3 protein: CASSASGSYNEQFF

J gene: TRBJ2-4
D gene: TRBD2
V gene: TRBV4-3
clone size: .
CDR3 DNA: TGCGCCAGCAGCCAAGATGCGACTAGCGGGAGAACCGACATTCAGTACTTC
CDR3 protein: CASSQDATSGRTDIQYF

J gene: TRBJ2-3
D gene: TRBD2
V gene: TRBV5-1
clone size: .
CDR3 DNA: TGCGCCACCACACTAGCGGGGACTAGCACAGATACGCAGTATTTT
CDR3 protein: CATTLAGTSTDTQYF

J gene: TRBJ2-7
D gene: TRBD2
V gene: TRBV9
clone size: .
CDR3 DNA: TGTGCCAGCAGCGTCCACATCACTAGCGGGAGGCACAACGAGCAGTACTTC
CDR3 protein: CASSVHITSGRHNEQYF

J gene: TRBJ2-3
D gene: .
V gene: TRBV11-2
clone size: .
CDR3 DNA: TGTGCCAGCAGCTTAGGGGGGCAGGGTGATACGCAGTATTTT
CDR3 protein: CASSLGGQGDTQYF

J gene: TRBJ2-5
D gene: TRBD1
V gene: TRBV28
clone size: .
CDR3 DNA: TGTGCCAGCAGTTCAGGGACAGGGATAAAGACCCAGTACTTC
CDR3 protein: CASSSGTGIKTQYF

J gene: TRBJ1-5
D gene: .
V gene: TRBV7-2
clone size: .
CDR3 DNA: TGTGCCAGCAGCTTGTCAGGGGACAATCAGCCCCAGCATTTT
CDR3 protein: CASSLSGDNQPQHF

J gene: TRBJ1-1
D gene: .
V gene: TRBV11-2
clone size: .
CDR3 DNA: TGTGCCAGCAGCTTCACGGGTGGGGACACTGAAGCTTTCTTT
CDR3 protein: CASSFTGGDTEAFF

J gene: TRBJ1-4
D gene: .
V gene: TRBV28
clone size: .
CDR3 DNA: TGTGCCAGCAGTTTTGGTGTGGGGGGCGCGGTTAATGAAAAACTGTTTTTT
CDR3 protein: CASSFGVGGAVNEKLFF

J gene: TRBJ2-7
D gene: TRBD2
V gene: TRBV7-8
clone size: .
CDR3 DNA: TGTGCCAGCAGCTTAGGACTAGCGGGGAGCTACGAGCAGTACTTC
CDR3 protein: CASSLGLAGSYEQYF

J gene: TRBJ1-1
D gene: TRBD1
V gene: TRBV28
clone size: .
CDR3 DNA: TGTGCCAGCAGTCGATTAGCAGGGGGCATCACTGAAGCTTTCTTT
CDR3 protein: CASSRLAGGITEAFF

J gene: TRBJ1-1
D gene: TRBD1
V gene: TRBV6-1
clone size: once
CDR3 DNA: TGTGCCAGCGCGGGACAGCTGAACACTGAAGCTTTCTTT
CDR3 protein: CASAGQLNTEAFF

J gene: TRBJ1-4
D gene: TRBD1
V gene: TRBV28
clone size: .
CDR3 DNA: TGTGCCAGCAATTCCGGGACAGGGGCTTACGAAAAACTGTTTTTT
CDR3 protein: CASNSGTGAYEKLFF

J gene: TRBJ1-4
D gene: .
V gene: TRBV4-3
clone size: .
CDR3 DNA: TGCGCCAGCAGCTATCAGCGACAGGCTAATGAAAAACTGTTTTTT
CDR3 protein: CASSYQRQANEKLFF

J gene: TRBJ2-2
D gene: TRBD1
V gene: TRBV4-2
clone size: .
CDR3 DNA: TGTGCCAGCAGCCCCAAGAGATTGGGGACAGGGGTTGTCCGGGAGCTGTTTTTT
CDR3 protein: CASSPKRLGTGVVRELFF

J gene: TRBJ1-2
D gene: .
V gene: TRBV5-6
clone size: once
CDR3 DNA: TGTGCCAGCAGAGAAGGGGGTTACAGGTCTTCTAACTATGGCTACACCTTC
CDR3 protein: CASREGGYRSSNYGYTF

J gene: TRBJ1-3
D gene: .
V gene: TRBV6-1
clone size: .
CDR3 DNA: TGTGCCAGCAGTGAGGCGGGACACTCTGGAAACACCATATATTTT
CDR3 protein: CASSEAGHSGNTIYF

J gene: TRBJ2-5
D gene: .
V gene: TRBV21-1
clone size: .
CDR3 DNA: TGTGCCAGCAGCAAAGCCAGGGAGACCCAGTACTTC
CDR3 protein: CASSKARETQYF

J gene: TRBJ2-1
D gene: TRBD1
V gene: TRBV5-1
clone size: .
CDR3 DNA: TGCGCCAGCAGCTTGGGGACAGGGGTCTGGGATGAGCAGTTCTTC
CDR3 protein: CASSLGTGVWDEQFF

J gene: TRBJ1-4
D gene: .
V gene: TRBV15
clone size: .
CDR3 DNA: TGTGCCACCAGCAGGGGTGTCGATCCAACTAATGAAAAACTGTTTTTT
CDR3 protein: CATSRGVDPTNEKLFF

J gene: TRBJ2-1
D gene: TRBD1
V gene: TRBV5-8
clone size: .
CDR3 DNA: TGTGCCAGCAGCAGGACAGGGGATTCCTACAATGAGCAGTTCTTC
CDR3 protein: CASSRTGDSYNEQFF

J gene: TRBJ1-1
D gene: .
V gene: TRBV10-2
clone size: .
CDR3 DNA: TGCGCCAGCAGATGGGGGAACACTGAAGCTTTCTTT
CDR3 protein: CASRWGNTEAFF

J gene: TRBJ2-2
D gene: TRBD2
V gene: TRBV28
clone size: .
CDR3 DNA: TGTGCCAGCAGTCGACCGGGGGGTACCGGGGAGCTGTTTTTT
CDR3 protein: CASSRPGGTGELFF

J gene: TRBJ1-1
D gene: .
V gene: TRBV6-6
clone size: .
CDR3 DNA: TGTGCCAGCAGCCCCTGGGGCAGGGAGAACACTGAAGCTTTCTTT
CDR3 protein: CASSPWGRENTEAFF

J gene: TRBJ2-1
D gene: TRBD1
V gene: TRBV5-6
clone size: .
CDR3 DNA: TGTGCCAGCAGCTTAGCTTCCGAACAGGGGAGCTCCTACAATGAGCAGTTCTTC
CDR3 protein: CASSLASEQGSSYNEQFF

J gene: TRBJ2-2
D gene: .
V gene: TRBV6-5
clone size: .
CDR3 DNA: TGTGCCAGCAGGGTAGGGGTAGGATTCGGGGAGCTGTTTTTT
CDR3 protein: CASRVGVGFGELFF

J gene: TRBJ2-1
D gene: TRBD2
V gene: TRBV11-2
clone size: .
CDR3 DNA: TGTGCCAGCAGCCGCGGGGGTAGCTCCTACAATGAGCAGTTCTTC
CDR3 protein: CASSRGGSSYNEQFF

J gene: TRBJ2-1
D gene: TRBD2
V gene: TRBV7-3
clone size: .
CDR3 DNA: TGTGCCAGCAGCTTATTCCTAGCGGGAGTCAATGAGCAGTTCTTC
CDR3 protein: CASSLFLAGVNEQFF

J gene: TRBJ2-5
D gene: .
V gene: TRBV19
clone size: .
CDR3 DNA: TGTGCCAGTAGTCCTAGAGGGGAGACCCAGTACTTC
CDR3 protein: CASSPRGETQYF

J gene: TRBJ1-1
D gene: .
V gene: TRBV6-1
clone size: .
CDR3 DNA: TGTGCCAGCATTCCCGAGACAGTGAACACTGAAGCTTTCTTT
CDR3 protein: CASIPETVNTEAFF

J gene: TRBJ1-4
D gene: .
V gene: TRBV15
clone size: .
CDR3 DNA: TGTGCCACCAGCAGGAACACCGGGACAAGCGAAAAACTGTTTTTT
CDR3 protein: CATSRNTGTSEKLFF

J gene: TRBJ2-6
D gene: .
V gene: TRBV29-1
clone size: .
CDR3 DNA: TGCAGCGTTGCGGGGGTAGGGAGCTCTGGGGCCAACGTCCTGACTTTC
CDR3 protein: CSVAGVGSSGANVLTF

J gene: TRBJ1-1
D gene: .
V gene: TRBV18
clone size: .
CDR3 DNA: TGTGCCAGCTCACCGGCAGTGAACACTGAAGCTTTCTTT
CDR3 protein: CASSPAVNTEAFF

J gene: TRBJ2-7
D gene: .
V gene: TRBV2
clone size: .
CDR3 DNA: TGTGCCAGCAGGCGCGTGGAGACAGACTACGAGCAGTACTTC
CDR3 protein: CASRRVETDYEQYF

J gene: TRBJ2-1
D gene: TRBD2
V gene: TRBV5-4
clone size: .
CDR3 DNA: TGTGCCAGCAGCCCTAGCGGGAGGGGGTCCTACAATGAGCAGTTCTTC
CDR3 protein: CASSPSGRGSYNEQFF

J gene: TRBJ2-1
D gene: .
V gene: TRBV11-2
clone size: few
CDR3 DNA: TGTGCCAGCAGCTTAGGGAACAATGAGCAGTTCTTC
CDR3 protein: CASSLGNNEQFF

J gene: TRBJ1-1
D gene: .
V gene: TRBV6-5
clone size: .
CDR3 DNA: TGTGCCAGCAGTTACCGGACCGGAAGGACTGAAGCTTTCTTT
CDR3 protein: CASSYRTGRTEAFF